The source of this T cell receptor beta chain is a study of a mutant IDH1 vaccine in newly diagnosed glioma. TCRdb's table, derived via immunoSEQ multiplex PCR, lists solely in-frame clones and lacks some. Seen here are about 36,000 clones, roughly 78% observed once, and the top ten hold approximately 9%. Notes on the study in general: Top peripheral T cell clonotype shifts appeared unrelated to pseudoprogression.

The time point is: baseline, week 1 (first vaccination visit). Treatment described: pre-vaccination baseline after standard-of-care therapy. V was pared by 1 base and J by 2 bases, with 6 bases of the junction left unmatched. The V gene's germline CDR1 is SGHDT and CDR2 YYEEEE. The CDR3 length is 16 residues. Comments on this clone: Its antigen is unknown.

The receptor comes from a man between 40 and 49 years old with glioma. Some clones in this sample may be carry-over from other donors' samples. The sequencing here drew on PBMCs, taken from a glioma patient treated with radiotherapy, temozolomide or both. The chain joins TRBV5-6 to TRBJ2-1, with 7 nucleotides matching TRBD1. CDR3 amino acids: CASSLYRDRAYNEQFF. The CDR3, as DNA: TGTGCCAGCAGCTTGTACCGGGACAGAGCCTACAATGAGCAGTTCTTC.